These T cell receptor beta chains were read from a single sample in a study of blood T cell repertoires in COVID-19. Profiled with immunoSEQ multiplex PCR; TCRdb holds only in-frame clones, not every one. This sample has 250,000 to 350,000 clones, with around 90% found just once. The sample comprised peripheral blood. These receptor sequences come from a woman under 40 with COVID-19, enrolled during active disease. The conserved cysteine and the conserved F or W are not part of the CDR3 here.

cdr3_aa: ASSPLRESSGNTIY
v_call: TRBV5-5

cdr3_aa: ASSFNAKTEAF
v_call: TRBV5-6

cdr3_aa: ASRGEFEQY
v_call: TRBV6-5

cdr3_aa: ASSLVRDSYEQY
v_call: TRBV11-2

cdr3_aa: ASSFLGQGQETQY
v_call: TRBV5-1

cdr3_aa: AGSATGAPYEQY
v_call: TRBV5-6

cdr3_aa: ASMGMNNQPQH
v_call: TRBV2

cdr3_aa: ASSYKKLGGADNSPLH
v_call: TRBV28

cdr3_aa: ASRGRGIDQPQH
v_call: TRBV6-5

cdr3_aa: ASSATGRNQPQH
v_call: TRBV18

cdr3_aa: ASSPLRGSNTGELF
v_call: TRBV18

cdr3_aa: ASSMGTGSDTQY
v_call: TRBV19

cdr3_aa: ASSLWGSINEQF
v_call: TRBV28

cdr3_aa: ASSVDSNYGYT
v_call: TRBV9

cdr3_aa: ASSLVVKNIQY
v_call: TRBV11-2

cdr3_aa: ASSLGARETQY
v_call: TRBV7-3

cdr3_aa: SASRSSGYNEQF
v_call: TRBV20-1

cdr3_aa: ASSRDRRTNEKLF
v_call: TRBV19

cdr3_aa: TSSQTWGGSGLWETQY
v_call: TRBV1

cdr3_aa: ASSHSREGGYNEQF
v_call: TRBV4-1

cdr3_aa: ASSLGQVVSEAF
v_call: TRBV11-2

cdr3_aa: ASSLLQRYQGYT
v_call: TRBV5-6

cdr3_aa: ASSLSDPYNEQF
v_call: TRBV7-9

cdr3_aa: ASSSTPPGGVWY
v_call: TRBV7-2

cdr3_aa: ASSLVPGKSGYT
v_call: TRBV5-1

cdr3_aa: ASEGRASSGEQY
v_call: TRBV2

cdr3_aa: ASSVGTMPYGYT
v_call: TRBV9

cdr3_aa: ASSLVQGANTEAF
v_call: TRBV7-8

cdr3_aa: ASSRKRVSTEAF
v_call: TRBV19

cdr3_aa: ASSPPDRANTGELF
v_call: TRBV27

cdr3_aa: ASSYSSRGPYYGYT
v_call: TRBV6-5

cdr3_aa: AIGGLAGNEQF
v_call: TRBV10-3

cdr3_aa: ASRETGSGEETQY
v_call: TRBV5-1

cdr3_aa: ASSEGKGLGSYNEQF
v_call: TRBV2

cdr3_aa: ASSFRGGVGNIQY
v_call: TRBV5-4

cdr3_aa: ASSQGAGESSYEQY
v_call: TRBV9

cdr3_aa: ASSFGQGSLRTEAF
v_call: TRBV19

cdr3_aa: ASSFGTGELF
v_call: TRBV5-5

cdr3_aa: ASSERSGSGADTQY
v_call: TRBV10-1

cdr3_aa: ASKPGTGGSSYNSPLH
v_call: TRBV3-1/TRBV3-2

cdr3_aa: AISGERGGLGTDTQY
v_call: TRBV10-3

cdr3_aa: ASSSGTGVYEQY
v_call: TRBV7-9

cdr3_aa: ASSISFHNEQF
v_call: TRBV19

cdr3_aa: ASSRTDGYGYT
v_call: TRBV2

cdr3_aa: ASSLSVRGGQY
v_call: TRBV11-2